The clone carrying this T cell receptor beta chain was seen at least ten times. Unique molecular identifiers were built into the TCRbeta library. TCRdb re-analysed the PCR reads in MiXCR, keeping a single row per CDR3 protein. This table holds approximately 170,000 distinct CDR3 sequences, around 10% found once. The sample originates from a study of T-cell reconstitution after alpha-beta-depleted transplantation in children. This CDR3 is 11 amino acids long. Deletions cut 4 bases from V and 4 bases from J, with 4 bases between. CDR1 and CDR2 from the germline V gene are SGHDT and YYEEEE. The source was PBMCs, collected before TCRalphabeta/CD19-depleted stem cell transplant. This receptor was taken from a boy younger than 10 with acute myeloid leukemia, due to receive a stem cell transplant. J is TRBJ2-3 and V is TRBV5-6; D is undetermined. Written as DNA, the CDR3 is TGTGCCAGCAGCCGGTCAGATACGCAGTATTTT. Protein: CASSRSDTQYF.